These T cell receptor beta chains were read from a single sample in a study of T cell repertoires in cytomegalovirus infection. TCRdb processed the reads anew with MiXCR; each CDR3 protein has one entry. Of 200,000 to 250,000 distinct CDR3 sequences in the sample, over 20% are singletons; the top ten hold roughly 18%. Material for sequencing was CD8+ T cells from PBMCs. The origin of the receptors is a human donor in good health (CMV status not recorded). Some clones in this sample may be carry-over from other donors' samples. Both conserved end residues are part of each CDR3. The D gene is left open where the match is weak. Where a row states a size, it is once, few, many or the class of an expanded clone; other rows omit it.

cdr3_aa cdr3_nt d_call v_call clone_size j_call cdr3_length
CASRGGQHYGYTF TGTGCCAGTAGAGGCGGGCAGCACTATGGCTACACCTTC - TRBV12-3/TRBV12-4 - TRBJ1-2 13
CASSERGYEQYF TGTGCCAGCAGTGAACGGGGTTACGAGCAGTACTTC - TRBV6-1 few TRBJ2-7 12
CASINIIPYEQYF TGTGCCAGCATTAACATCATCCCCTACGAGCAGTACTTC - TRBV2 - TRBJ2-7 13
CATGREWTGELFF TGTGCTACTGGTAGGGAATGGACCGGGGAGCTGTTTTTT - TRBV11-2 - TRBJ2-2 13
CASSSGRDIEAEAFF TGTGCCAGCAGCTCGGGACGGGATATAGAGGCTGAAGCTTTCTTT - TRBV7-9 many TRBJ1-1 15
CSVEGDTQYF TGCAGCGTTGAAGGTGATACGCAGTATTTT - TRBV29-1 - TRBJ2-3 10
CATSRDLGASSNQPQHF TGTGCCACCAGCAGAGATCTGGGGGCGAGTAGCAATCAGCCCCAGCATTTT - TRBV15 few TRBJ1-5 17
CASSIDPVTGELFF TGTGCCAGTAGTATAGATCCAGTCACCGGGGAGCTGTTTTTT - TRBV19 many TRBJ2-2 14
CASSLAWDRDYEQYF TGTGCCAGCAGCTTAGCCTGGGACAGGGATTACGAGCAGTACTTC TRBD1 TRBV11-1 many TRBJ2-7 15
CASSFVLSGAGTDTQYF TGTGCCAGCAGTTTTGTGCTTAGCGGGGCGGGCACAGATACGCAGTATTTT TRBD2 TRBV28 - TRBJ2-3 17
CASSPKDREDTEAFF TGTGCCAGCAGCCCTAAGGACAGGGAGGACACTGAAGCTTTCTTT TRBD1 TRBV7-9 few TRBJ1-1 15
CASSWDSRLEQYF TGTGCCAGCAGTTGGGACAGTCGCCTCGAGCAGTACTTC TRBD1 TRBV27 - TRBJ2-7 13
CASSYEGTGYTGELFF TGTGCCAGCAGTTACGAGGGGACAGGGTACACCGGGGAGCTGTTTTTT TRBD1 TRBV6-5 many TRBJ2-2 16
CASSVEGGQGGNEQFF TGTGCCAGCAGCGTAGAAGGGGGACAGGGCGGCAATGAGCAGTTCTTC TRBD1 TRBV9 few TRBJ2-1 16
CASSSQTGTQETQYF TGTGCCAGCAGCTCCCAGACAGGGACCCAAGAGACCCAGTACTTC TRBD1 TRBV7-9 few TRBJ2-5 15
CSARDGPSSYNEQFF TGCAGTGCTAGAGATGGGCCCAGCTCCTACAATGAGCAGTTCTTC - TRBV20-1 - TRBJ2-1 15
CASRLSGGPTGPYNEQFF TGTGCCAGCAGACTTAGCGGGGGGCCGACCGGGCCCTACAATGAGCAGTTCTTC TRBD2 TRBV7-8 few TRBJ2-1 18
CASMGGLLYEQYF TGTGCCAGCATGGGGGGCCTTCTCTACGAGCAGTACTTC - TRBV25-1 few TRBJ2-7 13
CSVDAGDSYNEQFF TGCAGCGTTGACGCAGGGGATTCCTACAATGAGCAGTTCTTC - TRBV29-1 - TRBJ2-1 14
CASSYGQPDTQYF TGTGCCAGCAGTTACGGGCAGCCAGATACGCAGTATTTT - TRBV6-6 - TRBJ2-3 13
CASSSGDYNEQFF TGTGCCAGCAGTTCAGGGGATTACAATGAGCAGTTCTTC - TRBV7-8 many TRBJ2-1 13
CASRLDPSPTDTQYF TGTGCCAGCAGACTGGACCCAAGCCCGACAGATACGCAGTATTTT - TRBV6-4 few TRBJ2-3 15
CASSEALIAGDQETQYF TGTGCCAGCAGTGAAGCGTTGATAGCGGGGGACCAAGAGACCCAGTACTTC TRBD2 TRBV2 - TRBJ2-5 17
CSARQGTSNTIYF TGCAGTGCTAGACAGGGAACCTCAAACACCATATATTTT - TRBV20-1 - TRBJ1-3 13
CASSWTSGGSYEQYF TGTGCCAGCAGCTGGACTAGCGGGGGTTCCTACGAGCAGTACTTC TRBD2 TRBV4-2 - TRBJ2-7 15
CASSERAGAASNYGYTF TGTGCCAGCAGTGAAAGGGCAGGGGCCGCCTCTAACTATGGCTACACCTTC - TRBV2 few TRBJ1-2 17
CASSPHPLSAEAFF TGTGCCAGCAGTCCACACCCGCTCTCTGCTGAAGCTTTCTTT - TRBV25-1 - TRBJ1-1 14
CASDTGYEQYF TGTGCCAGCGACACCGGCTACGAGCAGTACTTC - TRBV7-9 - TRBJ2-7 11
CASSLETGELFF TGTGCCAGCAGCTTAGAGACCGGGGAGCTGTTTTTT - TRBV7-2 many TRBJ2-2 12
CSVEDRGQGNTEAFF TGCAGCGTTGAAGATCGAGGCCAGGGGAACACTGAAGCTTTCTTT - TRBV29-1 few TRBJ1-1 15
CASRDSGAPETQYF TGTGCCAGCAGGGATAGCGGGGCCCCAGAGACCCAGTACTTC TRBD2 TRBV12-3/TRBV12-4 many TRBJ2-5 14
CASSLGPANYGYTF TGTGCCAGCAGCTTAGGCCCGGCTAACTATGGCTACACCTTC - TRBV13 few TRBJ1-2 14
CSALRQGEQYF TGCAGTGCCCTACGACAGGGCGAACAGTACTTC TRBD1 TRBV20-1 - TRBJ2-7 11
CASSLLSSDTQYF TGTGCCAGCAGCTTACTCAGCTCCGATACGCAGTATTTT - TRBV7-2 many TRBJ2-3 13
CASGQGANQPQHF TGTGCCAGCGGACAGGGGGCGAATCAGCCCCAGCATTTT TRBD1 TRBV7-8 - TRBJ1-5 13
CASSLPGTLNYEQYF TGTGCCAGCAGCTTGCCAGGGACTTTAAACTACGAGCAGTACTTC - TRBV5-6 - TRBJ2-7 15
CASSFGRLYGYTF TGTGCCAGCAGTTTCGGTCGGCTCTATGGCTACACCTTC - TRBV27 - TRBJ1-2 13
CASSLWAAADTQYF TGTGCCAGCAGCTTATGGGCAGCAGCAGATACGCAGTATTTT - TRBV11-2 few TRBJ2-3 14
CASSTRTENTGELFF TGTGCCAGCAGCACCCGGACAGAAAACACCGGGGAGCTGTTTTTT - TRBV7-6 few TRBJ2-2 15
CASSSPHWGNEQFF TGTGCCAGCAGCTCCCCACACTGGGGGAATGAGCAGTTCTTC - TRBV7-9 - TRBJ2-1 14
CASSQGLPSGGRLTDTQYF TGTGCCAGCAGCCAAGGGCTCCCTAGCGGGGGGCGGCTCACAGATACGCAGTATTTT TRBD2 TRBV14 once TRBJ2-3 19
CASSPAPIAGDYTDTQYF TGTGCCAGCTCACCAGCTCCTATAGCGGGGGACTACACAGATACGCAGTATTTT TRBD2 TRBV18 few TRBJ2-3 18
CASSLGQGGTYEQYF TGTGCCAGCAGTTTGGGGCAGGGGGGCACCTACGAGCAGTACTTC - TRBV28 many TRBJ2-7 15
CSARDRAGYYEQYF TGCAGTGCTAGAGATCGGGCAGGCTACTACGAGCAGTACTTC - TRBV20-1 few TRBJ2-7 14
CASSLASSGANVLTF TGTGCCAGCAGCTTAGCGAGCTCTGGGGCCAACGTCCTGACTTTC - TRBV7-8 many TRBJ2-6 15
CASSTLEGKGELFF TGTGCCAGTAGTACCCTTGAGGGGAAGGGGGAGCTGTTTTTT - TRBV19 - TRBJ2-2 14
CASSLSTNTEAFF TGTGCCAGCAGTTTATCCACGAACACTGAAGCTTTCTTT - TRBV12-3/TRBV12-4 many TRBJ1-1 13
CASSGKTEFFLSGANVLTF TGCGCCAGCAGCGGGAAAACAGAGTTCTTCCTCTCCGGGGCCAACGTCCTGACTTTC - TRBV5-1 - TRBJ2-6 19
CASSPLGGVTDTQYF TGTGCCAGCAGCCCACTAGGCGGGGTGACAGATACGCAGTATTTT - TRBV7-9 many TRBJ2-3 15
CSARDPRAVFSYEQYF TGCAGTGCTAGAGATCCAAGGGCAGTCTTCTCCTACGAGCAGTACTTC - TRBV20-1 few TRBJ2-7 16
CASSSLTAGTDTQYF TGTGCCAGCAGCTCGCTTACAGCCGGCACAGATACGCAGTATTTT - TRBV27 few TRBJ2-3 15
CASSLSGSDEQFF TGTGCCAGCAGCCTTTCGGGTTCCGATGAGCAGTTCTTC - TRBV12-3/TRBV12-4 few TRBJ2-1 13
CASSSPPGGSEQFF TGTGCCAGCAGTTCCCCCCCAGGGGGCAGTGAGCAGTTCTTC TRBD1 TRBV28 - TRBJ2-1 14
CASSQGHYLGNTIYF TGTGCCAGCAGTCAGGGGCACTATCTGGGAAACACCATATATTTT - TRBV27 few TRBJ1-3 15
CAWSQGGATRYGYTF TGTGCCTGGAGTCAAGGGGGCGCGACTCGGTATGGCTACACCTTC TRBD1 TRBV30 - TRBJ1-2 15
CASSYEDTEAFF TGTGCCAGCAGCTACGAAGACACTGAAGCTTTCTTT - TRBV7-4 - TRBJ1-1 12
CASSYPGAGREETQYF TGTGCCAGCAGTTACCCTGGGGCAGGGAGGGAAGAGACCCAGTACTTC TRBD2 TRBV6-5 - TRBJ2-5 16
CASSPPWGDQETQYF TGTGCCAGCAGCCCCCCTTGGGGGGACCAAGAGACCCAGTACTTC - TRBV7-6 - TRBJ2-5 15
CASSSIGQVGDTQYF TGTGCCAGCAGCTCAATAGGACAGGTTGGAGATACGCAGTATTTT TRBD1 TRBV6-1 - TRBJ2-3 15